The 15 T cell receptor beta chains below were found in one sample sequenced in a study of cytomegalovirus exposure and HLA in healthy donors (dated by TCRdb to the late 2010s). The method was the immunoSEQ multiplex PCR assay. For the multiplex PCR, a mixture combining 60 forward primers for TCR Vbeta segments and 13 reverse primers for TCR Jbeta segments was used. In TCRdb, the immuneACCESS table is reduced to in-frame sequences with V and J assigned. These tables do not hold every clone; where another copy was compared, an unresolved V gene accounts for under half, and the others remain unexplained. The sample table contains 70,000 to 80,000 clones; only one count was recorded for roughly four fifths of them. The top ten constitute roughly 2% of the sample. Material: PBMCs. The receptors originated from a man aged 18 to 29 in good health and CMV-seronegative.

This chain joins TRBV9 and TRBJ1-2, with TRBD1 identical over 8 bases. Trimming cost V 3 bases and J 5 bases; bases outside gene matches: 9. Germline lookup yields CDR1 SGDLS and CDR2 YYNGEE. The CDR3 extends over 15 amino acids. CDR3 protein: CASSAEGQGLYGYTF. DNA for the CDR3: TGTGCCAGCAGCGCAGAAGGACAGGGACTATATGGCTACACCTTC.

This chain joins TRBV7-2 and TRBJ1-3; no clear D gene. Trimming removed 5 bases at V and 4 bases at J, with 15 bases between. The CDR3 loop spans 15 amino acids. CDR1 SGHTA and CDR2 FQGNSA come from the germline V gene. The CDR3 DNA reads as TGTGCCAGCAGCCTATACTCCGGGTCCGGAAACACCATATATTTT. Translating gives CASSLYSGSGNTIYF. The entire variable domain, with the rest obtained from reference TRBV7-2 and TRBJ1-3, is as follows: GAGVSQSPSNKVTEKGKDVELRCDPISGHTALYWYRQSLGQGLEFLIYFQGNSAPDKSGLPSDRFSAERTGGSVSTLTIQRTQQEDSAVYLCASSLYSGSGNTIYFGEGSWLTVV.

This rearrangement joins TRBV5-6 to TRBJ1-6, with a tentative D call TRBD1 (6 bases). V gave up 1 base and J gave up 10 bases, with 18 bases separating them. The CDR3 extends over 16 amino acids. The germline V gene encodes CDR1 SGHDT and CDR2 YYEEEE. This CDR3 reads CASSLLAQGYLSPLHF. CDR3 DNA: TGTGCCAGCAGCTTGCTGGCACAGGGTTATTTGTCACCCCTCCACTTT. The whole variable domain, filled in from reference TRBV5-6 and TRBJ1-6, reads DAGVTQSPTHLIKTRGQQVTLRCSPKSGHDTVSWYQQALGQGPQFIFQYYEEEERQRGNFPDRFSGHQFPNYSSELNVNALLLGDSALYLCASSLLAQGYLSPLHFGNGTRLTVT.

This chain connects TRBV18 to TRBJ2-4; D perhaps matches TRBD2 (6 bases). The CDR3 is made up of 17 amino acids. The V gene's germline CDR1 is KGHSH and CDR2 LQKENI. Trimming stripped 6 bases from V and 2 bases from J, with 20 bases between. The CDR3 DNA sequence: TGTGCCAGCTCCTACCGGGAGCGAGATCTTACCAAAAACATTCAGTACTTC. Protein: CASSYRERDLTKNIQYF.

The chain uses TRBV7-8 and TRBJ1-1, with 7 bases that match TRBD1. This CDR3 is 14 amino acids long. J gave up 1 base and V 5 bases, and 4 bases lay outside the gene matches. Germline assignment: CDR1 SGHVS and CDR2 FQNEAQ. CDR3 residues: CASSEDRRNTEAFF. CDR3 nucleotide sequence: TGTGCCAGCAGCGAGGACAGGAGGAACACTGAAGCTTTCTTT.

This clone was picked up a small number of times. As DNA, the CDR3 is TGTGCCAGCAGCTCCTCGGGAGCAGATACGCAGTATTTT. Translation: CASSSSGADTQYF. The V and J genes are TRBV7-2 and TRBJ2-3; D perhaps matches TRBD2 (6 bases). Germline values: CDR1 SGHTA, CDR2 FQGNSA. Trimming left V 4 bases short and J 4 bases short, with 9 bases between. CDR3 length equals 13 residues. The whole variable domain, filled in from reference TRBV7-2 and TRBJ2-3, reads GAGVSQSPSNKVTEKGKDVELRCDPISGHTALYWYRQSLGQGLEFLIYFQGNSAPDKSGLPSDRFSAERTGGSVSTLTIQRTQQEDSAVYLCASSSSGADTQYFGPGTRLTVL.

The CDR3 DNA is TGTGCCAGCTTAGACTTTGGGGAGCAGTACTTC. It yields the protein CASLDFGEQYF. The V and J genes are TRBV2 and TRBJ2-7; the D is unclear. Germline-derived CDR1 and CDR2 are SNHLY and FYNNEI. There are 11 residues in the CDR3. V was shortened by 8 bases and J by 7 bases, with 12 bases between the two germline ends.

This chain uses TRBV27 with TRBJ2-5; 8 positions match TRBD2. Germline values: CDR1 MNHEY, CDR2 SMNVEV (reference sequence). The CDR3 sequence is 15 residues long. Losses at the gene ends were 4 bases for V and 5 bases for J; bases not matched to a gene: 9. The CDR3 reads CASSSLAAAQETQYF. CDR3 bases: TGTGCCAGCAGTTCACTAGCGGCCGCACAGGAGACCCAGTACTTC.

The CDR3 loop is CSVGEAGYGYTF. In nucleotides, the CDR3 is TGCAGCGTTGGTGAGGCGGGGTATGGCTACACCTTC. V usage is TRBV29-1 and J usage is TRBJ1-2; D is ambiguous. V lost 4 bases to trimming and J lost 5 bases, with 11 bases between them. The CDR3 totals 12 residues. CDR1 and CDR2 from the germline V gene are SQVTM and ANQGSEA.

V and J are TRBV4-2 and TRBJ2-3, with D unclear. CDR3 length: 17 amino acids. Germline V gene lookup returns CDR1 LGHNA and CDR2 YNFKEQ. Trimming removed 3 bases from V and 2 bases from J, with 18 bases in between. The CDR3 is CASSQAITPMNTDTQYF. CDR3 DNA: TGTGCCAGCAGCCAGGCCATTACACCGATGAACACAGATACGCAGTATTTT.

The rearrangement uses TRBV9 and TRBJ1-2; no clear D. The germline V gene has CDR1 SGDLS and CDR2 YYNGEE. The ends were cut back, 0 bases at V and 3 bases at J, with 9 bases in the middle. This CDR3 region has 14 residues. The CDR3 loop is CASSVAADYYGYTF. The CDR3 region has the DNA TGTGCCAGCAGCGTAGCTGCAGACTACTATGGCTACACCTTC.

The chain employs TRBV10-2 and TRBJ2-3, with D possibly matching TRBD1 (6 bases). V was pared by 2 bases and J by 1 base, with 13 bases between. This CDR3 spans 16 amino acids. Germline assignment: CDR1 WSHSY and CDR2 SAAADI. CDR3: CASSERGRGGTDTQYF. CDR3 sequence (DNA): TGCGCCAGCAGTGAGCGCGGCAGGGGCGGCACAGATACGCAGTATTTT.

This chain joins TRBV30 and TRBJ2-7; no firm D call. Germline V gene lookup returns CDR1 GTSNPN and CDR2 SVGIG (reference sequence). The V end lost 2 bases, the J end lost 5 bases, and 10 bases lay between the germline ends. The length of the CDR3 is 12 residues. The chain's CDR3 is CAWSRPQDEQYF. CDR3 in DNA: TGTGCCTGGAGTCGTCCCCAGGACGAGCAGTACTTC.

CDR3 region: CASSERTAGNTIYF. CDR3 sequence (DNA): TGTGCCAGCAGCGAAAGGACAGCTGGAAACACCATATATTTT. The chain combines TRBV5-4 with TRBJ1-3; a possible D gene is TRBD1 (6 bases). Trimming took 4 bases from V and 2 from J, leaving 10 bases between them. This CDR3 is 14 amino acids long. Germline values: CDR1 SGHNT, CDR2 YYREEE (reference sequence).

As to this clone: The junction differs from germline at one of its ends, possibly a read error. Written as DNA, the CDR3 is TGTGCTAGCAGCTTAGGGACAGGGGGGAACACCGGGGAGCTGTTTTTT. It is translated as CASSLGTGGNTGELFF. The V gene is TRBV7-7, the J gene TRBJ2-2, with TRBD1 matching over 11 bases. Germline V gene sequence: CDR1 SSHAT, CDR2 FNYEAQ (reference sequence). The CDR3 covers 16 residues.